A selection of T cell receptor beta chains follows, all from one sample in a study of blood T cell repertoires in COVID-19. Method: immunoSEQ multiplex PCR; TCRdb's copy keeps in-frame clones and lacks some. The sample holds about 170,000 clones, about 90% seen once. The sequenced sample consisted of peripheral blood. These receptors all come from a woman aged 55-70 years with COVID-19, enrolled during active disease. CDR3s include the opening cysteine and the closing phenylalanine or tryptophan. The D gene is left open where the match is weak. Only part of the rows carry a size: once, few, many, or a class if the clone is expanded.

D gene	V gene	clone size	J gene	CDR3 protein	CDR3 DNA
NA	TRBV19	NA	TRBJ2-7	CASSINRGYEQYF	TGTGCCAGTAGTATAAACCGAGGCTACGAGCAGTACTTC
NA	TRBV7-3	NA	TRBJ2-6	CASSFYAGFGGANVLTF	TGTGCCAGCAGCTTCTACGCAGGGTTTGGTGGGGCCAACGTCCTGACTTTC
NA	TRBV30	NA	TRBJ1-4	CAWSPALTGRGEKLFF	TGTGCCTGGAGTCCCGCGCTGACGGGCCGGGGGGAAAAACTGTTTTTT
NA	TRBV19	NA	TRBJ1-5	CASSISLGGQPQHF	TGTGCCAGTAGTATTTCATTGGGGGGTCAGCCCCAGCATTTT
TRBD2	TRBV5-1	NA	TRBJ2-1	CASSWMRTSGSISYNEQFF	TGCGCCAGCAGCTGGATGAGAACTAGCGGGAGTATATCCTACAATGAGCAGTTCTTC
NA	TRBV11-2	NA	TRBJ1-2	CASSLAGDVGYTF	TGTGCCAGCAGCTTAGCCGGGGATGTAGGCTACACCTTC
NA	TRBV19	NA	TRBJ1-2	CASSIAGVYGYTF	TGTGCCAGTAGTATTGCGGGGGTCTATGGCTACACCTTC
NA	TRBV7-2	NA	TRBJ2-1	CASSPRPSGGAAIHNEQFF	TGTGCCAGCAGCCCACGCCCGAGTGGGGGCGCTGCCATTCACAATGAGCAGTTCTTC
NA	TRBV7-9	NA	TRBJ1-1	CASSLEGARGTEAFF	TGTGCCAGCAGCTTAGAAGGGGCCAGGGGAACTGAAGCTTTCTTT
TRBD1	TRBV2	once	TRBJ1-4	CATQERDRVLMSEKLFF	TGTGCCACGCAGGAGAGGGACAGGGTGCTTATGAGTGAAAAACTGTTTTTT
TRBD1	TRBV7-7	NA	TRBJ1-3	CASSLGQGVGNTIYF	TGTGCTAGCAGCTTGGGACAGGGGGTTGGAAACACCATATATTTT
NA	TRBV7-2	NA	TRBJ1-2	CASSLARLTSHF	TGTGCCAGCAGCTTAGCGCGTCTAACTTCTCACTTC
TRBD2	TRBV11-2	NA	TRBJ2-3	CASSLTLAGDTQYF	TGTGCCAGCAGCTTAACACTAGCGGGAGATACGCAGTATTTT
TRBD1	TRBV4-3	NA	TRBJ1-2	CASSQATGINYGYTF	TGCGCCAGCAGCCAGGCGACAGGGATCAACTATGGCTACACCTTC
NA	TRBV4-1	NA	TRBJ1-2	CASSQGARNYGYTF	TGCGCCAGCAGCCAAGGGGCTCGCAACTATGGCTACACCTTC
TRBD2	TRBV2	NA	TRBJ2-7	CASSLAGKVYEQYF	TGTGCCAGCAGCCTAGCGGGAAAGGTCTACGAGCAGTACTTC
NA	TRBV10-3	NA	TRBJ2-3	CAISAGPRDTQYF	TGTGCCATCAGTGCAGGCCCCCGGGATACGCAGTATTTT
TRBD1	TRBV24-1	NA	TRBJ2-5	CATSESDRGRVETQYF	TGTGCCACCAGTGAATCAGACAGGGGGCGCGTGGAGACCCAGTACTTC
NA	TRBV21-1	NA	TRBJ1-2	CARTGCREALSYGYTF	TGTGCCAGAACCGGCTGCAGGGAGGCCCTAAGTTATGGCTACACCTTC
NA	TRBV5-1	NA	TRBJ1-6	CASSYSQGRNSPLHF	TGCGCCAGCAGCTACAGCCAGGGCCGGAATTCACCCCTCCACTTT
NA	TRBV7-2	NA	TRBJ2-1	CASSSPNRGNEQFF	TGTGCCAGCAGCTCCCCGAATAGGGGAAATGAGCAGTTCTTC
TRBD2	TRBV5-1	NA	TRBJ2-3	CASSRRTSGSSTDTQYF	TGCGCCAGCAGCCGTAGGACTAGCGGCTCTAGCACAGATACGCAGTATTTT
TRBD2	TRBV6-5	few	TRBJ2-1	CASRTSGSSYNEQFF	TGTGCCAGCAGAACTAGCGGCAGCTCCTACAATGAGCAGTTCTTC
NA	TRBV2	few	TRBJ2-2	CASSLEATGELFF	TGTGCCAGCAGTCTCGAGGCTACCGGGGAGCTGTTTTTT
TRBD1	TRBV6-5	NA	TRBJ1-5	CASSRTGVANQPQHF	TGTGCCAGCAGTCGGACAGGGGTTGCGAATCAGCCCCAGCATTTT
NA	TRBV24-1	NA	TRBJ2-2	CATSTGTGELFF	TGTGCCACCAGTACGGGAACCGGGGAGCTGTTTTTT
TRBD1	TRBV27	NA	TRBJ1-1	CASTRDRVRNTEAFF	TGTGCCAGCACCCGGGACAGGGTGAGGAACACTGAAGCTTTCTTT
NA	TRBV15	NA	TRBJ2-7	CATSRAGEPPYEQYF	TGTGCCACCAGCAGAGCCGGTGAACCCCCCTACGAGCAGTACTTC
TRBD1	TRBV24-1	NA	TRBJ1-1	CATRQGAVNTEAFF	TGTGCCACCCGACAGGGGGCGGTGAACACTGAAGCTTTCTTT
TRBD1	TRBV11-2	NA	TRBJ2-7	CASTGRDRGTGTYEQYF	TGTGCCAGTACGGGCCGGGACAGGGGGACTGGGACCTACGAGCAGTACTTC
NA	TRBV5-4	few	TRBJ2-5	CASREQGRETQYF	TGTGCCAGCAGGGAACAGGGGAGGGAGACCCAGTACTTC
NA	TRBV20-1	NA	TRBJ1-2	CSASLPGVGGYTF	TGCAGTGCTAGTCTCCCCGGGGTTGGTGGCTACACCTTC
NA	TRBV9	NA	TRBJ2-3	CASSVGLGGAAPDTQYF	TGTGCCAGCAGCGTAGGACTCGGCGGGGCTGCCCCAGATACGCAGTATTTT
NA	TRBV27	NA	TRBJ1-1	CASSLSGTTITMNTEAFF	TGTGCCAGCAGTTTATCTGGGACAACTATTACTATGAACACTGAAGCTTTCTTT
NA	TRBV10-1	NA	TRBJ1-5	CASSESFRRGRGNQPQHF	TGCGCCAGCAGTGAGTCGTTTAGGAGGGGAAGGGGCAATCAGCCCCAGCATTTT
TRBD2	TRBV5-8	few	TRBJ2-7	CASSRSGRGSYEQYF	TGTGCCAGCAGCCGCAGCGGGAGGGGATCCTACGAGCAGTACTTC
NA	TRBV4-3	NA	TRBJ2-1	CASSPRVWDEQFF	TGCGCCAGCAGCCCCAGGGTGTGGGATGAGCAGTTCTTC
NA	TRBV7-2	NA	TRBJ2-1	CASSPRRVSNEQFF	TGTGCCAGCAGCCCCCGGCGGGTTTCAAATGAGCAGTTCTTC
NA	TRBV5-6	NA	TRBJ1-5	CASSLSPNQPQHF	TGTGCCAGCAGCTTGTCTCCCAATCAGCCCCAGCATTTT
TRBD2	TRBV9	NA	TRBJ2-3	CASSPEGTSGSTDTQYF	TGTGCCAGCAGCCCAGAGGGGACTAGCGGTAGCACAGATACGCAGTATTTT
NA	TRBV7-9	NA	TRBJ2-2	CASSSIRELFF	TGTGCCAGCAGCTCCATCAGGGAGCTGTTTTTT
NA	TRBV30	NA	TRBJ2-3	CAWSLGGPKEADTQYF	TGTGCCTGGAGCTTAGGAGGGCCGAAGGAGGCAGATACGCAGTATTTT
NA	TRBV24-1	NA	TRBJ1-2	CATSDLGRNYGYTF	TGTGCCACCAGTGATTTGGGGCGAAACTATGGCTACACCTTC
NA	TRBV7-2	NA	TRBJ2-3	CASSLHDLRTDTQYF	TGTGCCAGCAGCTTACACGACTTAAGGACAGATACGCAGTATTTT
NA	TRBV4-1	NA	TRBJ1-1	CASSQDPVGNTEAFF	TGCGCCAGCAGCCAAGATCCGGTTGGGAACACTGAAGCTTTCTTT
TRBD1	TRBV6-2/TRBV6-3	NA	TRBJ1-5	CASRYRDRDNQPQHF	TGTGCCAGCAGGTACCGGGACAGGGATAATCAGCCCCAGCATTTT
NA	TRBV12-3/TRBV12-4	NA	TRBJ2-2	CASRRSGELFF	TGTGCCAGCAGGCGGAGCGGGGAGCTGTTTTTT
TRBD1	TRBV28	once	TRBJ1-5	CASSRGTVQNQPQHF	TGTGCCAGCAGTCGTGGGACAGTTCAGAATCAGCCCCAGCATTTT
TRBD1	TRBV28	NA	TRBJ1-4	CASGRPTGGQGEKLFF	TGTGCCAGCGGTCGGCCGACAGGGGGGCAGGGGGAAAAACTGTTTTTT
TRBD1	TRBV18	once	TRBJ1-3	CASSRSGGQGLRTIYF	TGTGCCAGCTCACGCTCCGGGGGACAGGGGTTACGGACCATATATTTT
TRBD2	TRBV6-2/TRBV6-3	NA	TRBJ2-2	CASSYPGTSGAGELFF	TGTGCCAGCAGTTACCCCGGGACTAGTGGGGCCGGGGAGCTGTTTTTT
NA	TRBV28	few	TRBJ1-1	CASSSIRENTEAFF	TGTGCCAGCAGTTCCATCCGGGAGAACACTGAAGCTTTCTTT
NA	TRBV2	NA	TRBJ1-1	CASTLGENTEAFF	TGTGCCAGCACCCTGGGAGAGAACACTGAAGCTTTCTTT
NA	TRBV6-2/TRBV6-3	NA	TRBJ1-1	CASSRPSRGETEAFF	TGTGCCAGCAGTCGACCTTCCCGGGGGGAGACTGAAGCTTTCTTT
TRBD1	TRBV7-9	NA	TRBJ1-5	CASSFNLGQGGNQPQHF	TGTGCCAGCAGCTTTAACCTCGGACAGGGCGGGAATCAGCCCCAGCATTTT